Following are 14 T cell receptor beta chains from one sample sequenced in a study of CD8 T cells in Susac syndrome. RNA totalling roughly 0.45 to 1 ug underwent reverse transcription with random hexamers. TCRdb fed the immunoSEQ multiplex PCR reads into MiXCR, producing one record per CDR3 protein. Seen here are approximately 230,000 distinct CDR3 sequences, around 93% observed once, and the top ten hold 0.065% to 0.075%. Sequenced material: CD4+ T cells from PBMCs. These receptors were taken from a human donor with multiple sclerosis.

The V call is TRBV7-2, the J call TRBJ2-3; TRBD2 matches at 7 bases. This CDR3 contains 15 residues. Germline CDR1 SGHTA, CDR2 FQGNSA. The ends lost 2 bases at V and 7 bases at J; junction bases unmatched: 9. As DNA, the CDR3 is TGTGCCAGCAGCTTAAGCCTAGCGGCCCCCAATACGCAGTATTTT. Its protein is CASSLSLAAPNTQYF.

The rearrangement joins TRBV12-3 or TRBV12-4 to TRBJ2-7, with 9 bases aligning to TRBD1. J gave up 8 bases and V 5 bases, and 13 bases lay outside the gene matches. This CDR3 is built from 15 residues. As DNA, the CDR3 is TGTGCCAGCAGTCCTCCGGGACAGGGCGGGGTCCAGCAGTACTTC. Encoded protein: CASSPPGQGGVQQYF.

The chain uses TRBV5-1 and TRBJ2-3, with 12 bases aligning to TRBD2. The ends lost 1 base at V and 4 bases at J; junction bases unmatched: 4. The CDR3 has 16 residues. CDR1 SGHRS and CDR2 YFSETQ come from the germline V gene. The CDR3 bases are TGCGCCAGCAGCTTGCCGACTAGCGGGAGTCCAGATACGCAGTATTTT. Its protein product is CASSLPTSGSPDTQYF.

The sample holds one count of this clonotype. V is TRBV6-1 and J is TRBJ2-5; possible D gene TRBD2, 6 bases. V was cut by 5 bases and J by 1 base, with 11 bases left in between. The germline V gene has CDR1 MNHNS and CDR2 SASEGT. The CDR3 length is 14 residues. CDR3 sequence (DNA): TGTGCCAGCAGTTCGACTAGTATCCAAGAGACCCAGTACTTC. This sequence encodes CASSSTSIQETQYF.

The genes are TRBV12-3 or TRBV12-4 and TRBJ2-5; a possible D gene is TRBD2 (6 bases). The V end was cut by 6 bases, the J end by 0 bases, with 26 bases between. The CDR3 is 19 amino acids. CDR3 region: CASSPPLEVWPGDQETQYF. The DNA for the CDR3 is TGTGCCAGCAGCCCCCCACTAGAGGTGTGGCCGGGGGACCAAGAGACCCAGTACTTC.

V and J are TRBV5-4 and TRBJ1-2, with TRBD1 matching over 11 bases. This CDR3 comprises 14 residues. Germline lookup yields CDR1 SGHNT and CDR2 YYREEE (reference sequence). The J segment lost 5 bases and the V segment lost 4 bases, leaving 4 bases of the junction unmatched. In DNA form, the CDR3 reads TGTGCCAGCAGCCCCGGGGACAGGGGGTATGGCTACACCTTC. This encodes CASSPGDRGYGYTF.

DNA of the CDR3: TGTGCCAGCAACAAACCTAGCGGCCAAGAGACCCAGTACTTC. Amino acids: CASNKPSGQETQYF. The V gene is TRBV3-1, the J gene TRBJ2-5; 7 nucleotides match TRBD2. The germline V gene has CDR1 LGHDT and CDR2 YNNKEL (reference sequence). Germline trimming cut 7 bases from V and 1 base from J; bases unmatched to any gene: 6. This CDR3 comprises 14 residues.

Regarding this clonotype: In this CDR3 the conserved last residue, phenylalanine or tryptophan, is missing, so a read error is likely. The chain has TRBV11-1 and TRBJ2-7; perhaps TRBD1 as D (6 bases). Between the trimmed V and J ends, which lost 0 bases and 5 bases, there was a span of 11 bases. The CDR3 runs 14 residues. Germline V gene sequence: CDR1 SGHAT, CDR2 FQDESV (reference sequence). CDR3 amino acids: CASSLAWTENEQYY. CDR3 DNA sequence: TGTGCCAGCAGCTTAGCTTGGACAGAGAACGAGCAGTACTAC.

The CDR3 region has the DNA TGTGCCAGCAGTTTTACAGGGGGCGGGACCGGGGAGCTGTTTTTT. Encoded protein: CASSFTGGGTGELFF. The V call is TRBV12-3 or TRBV12-4, the J call TRBJ2-2; 9 nucleotides line up with TRBD1. CDR3 length: 15 amino acids. V was clipped by 3 bases and J by 5 bases; unmatched bases: 4.

This rearrangement joins TRBV7-3 to TRBJ2-1; D call uncertain. Trimming shortened V by 2 bases and J by 5 bases, and 4 bases separated the two germline ends. Looked up from germline, CDR1 is SGHTA and CDR2 is FQGTGA. The CDR3 spans 12 residues. The CDR3 reads CASSLRNNEQFF. In DNA, the CDR3 is TGTGCCAGCAGCTTACGAAACAATGAGCAGTTCTTC.

The chain has TRBV5-1 and TRBJ2-1, with TRBD2 matching over 11 bases. CDR1 is SGHRS, CDR2 YFSETQ, per germline. The CDR3 consists of 15 residues. V shed 0 bases and J 9 bases; nucleotides not matched to a gene: 5. CDR3 nucleotides: TGCGCCAGCAGCTTGGGCCTAGCGGGGGGAACTGAGCAGTTCTTC. It is translated as CASSLGLAGGTEQFF.

This chain links TRBV19 with TRBJ2-5; perhaps TRBD1 as D (6 bases). This CDR3 region has 15 residues. V gave up 7 bases and J gave up 5 bases, with 20 bases separating them. Germline CDR1 LNHDA, CDR2 SQIVND (reference sequence). For the CDR3, the DNA is TGTGCCAGTACAGCCACAGGGCCAGGGGCCGAGACCCAGTACTTC. Translated: CASTATGPGAETQYF.

The chain has TRBV5-1 and TRBJ2-1; 11 bases are shared with TRBD2. There are 14 residues in the CDR3. Germline V gene lookup returns CDR1 SGHRS and CDR2 YFSETQ. V was clipped by 6 bases and J by 4 bases; unmatched bases: 3. The CDR3 coding sequence is TGCGCCAGCAAGACTAGCGGGGTGTACAATGAGCAGTTCTTC. Residues: CASKTSGVYNEQFF.

The chain recombines TRBV20-1 with TRBJ1-5; D uncertain. The germline CDR1 and CDR2 sequences are DFQATT and SNEGSKA (reference sequence). The CDR3 length is 13 residues. V was trimmed by 3 bases and J by 5 bases, leaving 11 bases between them. The CDR3 DNA follows: TGCAGTGCTAGGGAGACAAGAGATCAGCCCCAGCATTTT. Encoded protein: CSARETRDQPQHF.